This TCR beta chain derives from a study of response to subunit inactivated influenza vaccine (dated by TCRdb to 2017 to 2018). The study in broad terms: Deep quantitative T cell receptor repertoire profiling was used in the study to track responses to a trivalent subunit inactivated influenza vaccine.

Paper-wide results and their limitations: It was suggested by the authors that each seasonal influenza vaccination may recruit only a limited number of new T cells.

The library was generated by RT-PCR. Sequencing took place on an Illumina HiSeq 2500. The raw public data were reprocessed by TCRdb itself: fastp quality trimming at Q25, MiXCR clonotype calling, in-frame beta chains only. All rows with the same CDR3 protein become a single entry with the most common DNA and genes. For this sample there are 170,000 or so distinct CDR3 sequences; roughly 10% appear just once. The ten top clones hold under 40% of the sample. Taken from the germline V gene, the CDR1 and CDR2 loops are MNHEY and SVGEGT. A distance of 14 bases separates the germline ends of V and J, which lose 2 bases and 3 bases respectively. From cysteine to phenylalanine, the CDR3 is 15 amino acids long. The CDR3 DNA has 45 bases and is translated from base 1. This clonotype was found a few times. The target of this receptor is not known. Per-base qualities were not stored, and no clone one base away is much larger.

The source is a man in his fifties or sixties who received an inactivated influenza vaccine. Donor details come from another sample of the same person, matched by shared clones. Sequenced here: CD8+ T cells sorted from PBMCs, sampled around 25 months after vaccination. The chain was built from TRBV6-2 or TRBV6-3 and TRBJ2-7; confidence is insufficient to name the D gene. This receptor carries the CDR3 CASSYKVLTIYEQYF. The nucleotide sequence reads TGTGCCAGCAGTTACAAGGTACTCACCATCTACGAGCAGTACTTC.